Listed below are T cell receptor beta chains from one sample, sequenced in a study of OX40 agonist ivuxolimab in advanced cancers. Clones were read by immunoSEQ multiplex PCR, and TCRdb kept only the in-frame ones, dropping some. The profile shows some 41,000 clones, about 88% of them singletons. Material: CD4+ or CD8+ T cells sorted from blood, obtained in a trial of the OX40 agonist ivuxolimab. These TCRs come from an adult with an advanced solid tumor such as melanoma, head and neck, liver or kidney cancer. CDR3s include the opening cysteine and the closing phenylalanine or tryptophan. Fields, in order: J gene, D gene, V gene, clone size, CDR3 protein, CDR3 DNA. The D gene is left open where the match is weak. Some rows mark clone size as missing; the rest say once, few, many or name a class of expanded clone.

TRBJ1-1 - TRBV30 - CAWGGANTEAFF TGTGCCTGGGGGGGGGCGAACACTGAAGCTTTCTTT
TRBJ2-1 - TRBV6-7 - CASSPTADAVSSYNEQFF TGTGCCAGCAGTCCCACTGCCGACGCGGTAAGCTCCTACAATGAGCAGTTCTTC
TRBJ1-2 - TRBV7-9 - CASSFGRDYGYTF TGTGCCAGCAGCTTTGGTAGGGACTATGGCTACACCTTC
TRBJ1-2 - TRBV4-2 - CASNSPGTNYGYTF TGTGCCAGCAACTCCCCGGGCACTAACTATGGCTACACCTTC
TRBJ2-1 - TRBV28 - CASSSGGRSYNEQFF TGTGCCAGCAGTAGCGGAGGGAGAAGTTACAATGAGCAGTTCTTC
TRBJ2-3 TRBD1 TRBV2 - CASSGQVTDTQYF TGTGCCAGCAGCGGACAGGTCACAGATACGCAGTATTTT
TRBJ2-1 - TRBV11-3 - CASSLEANNEQFF TGTGCCAGCAGCTTAGAGGCCAACAATGAGCAGTTCTTC
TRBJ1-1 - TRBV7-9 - CASSQLQGGRGTEAFF TGTGCCAGCAGCCAGTTGCAGGGAGGCCGGGGCACTGAAGCTTTCTTT
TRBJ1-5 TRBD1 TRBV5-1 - CASSLGDRGSQPQHF TGCGCCAGCAGCTTGGGTGACAGGGGATCCCAGCCCCAGCATTTT
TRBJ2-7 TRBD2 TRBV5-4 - CASSRTSGRAYEQYF TGTGCCAGCAGCAGGACTAGCGGGAGGGCCTACGAGCAGTACTTC
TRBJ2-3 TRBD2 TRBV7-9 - CASSHGLAGGPDTQYF TGTGCCAGCAGCCATGGACTAGCGGGAGGTCCAGATACGCAGTATTTT
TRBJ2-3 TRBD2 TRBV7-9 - CAGLGRGSLYTQYF TGTGCCGGGCTTGGACGCGGGAGTCTGTATACGCAGTATTTT
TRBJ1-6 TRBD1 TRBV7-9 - CASSSPGQGMPLHF TGTGCCAGCAGCTCACCGGGACAGGGTATGCCCCTCCACTTT
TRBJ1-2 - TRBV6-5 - CASSSPPGRGNYGYTF TGTGCCAGCAGTTCCCCCCCGGGACGGGGAAACTATGGCTACACCTTC
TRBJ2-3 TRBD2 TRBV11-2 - CASSSRLAGGMDPQYF TGTGCCAGCAGCTCCCGGCTAGCGGGAGGGATGGATCCGCAGTATTTT
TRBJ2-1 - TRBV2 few CASRGSSYNEQFF TGTGCCAGCAGGGGAAGCTCCTACAATGAGCAGTTCTTC
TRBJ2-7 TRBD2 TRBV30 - CAWSVQSGRGPYEQYF TGTGCCTGGAGTGTACAGAGCGGGAGAGGACCCTACGAGCAGTACTTC
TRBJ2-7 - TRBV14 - CASSRRTYSYEQYF TGTGCCAGCAGCCGTAGGACATACTCCTACGAGCAGTACTTC
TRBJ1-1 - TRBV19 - CASSIGGRGTEAFF TGTGCCAGTAGTATAGGGGGAAGAGGGACTGAAGCTTTCTTT
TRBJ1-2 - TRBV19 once CASSTSSRTNYGYTF TGTGCCAGTAGCACTTCCAGCAGAACTAACTATGGCTACACCTTC
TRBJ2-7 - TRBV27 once CASSYFQGYEQYF TGTGCCAGCAGTTACTTCCAGGGCTACGAGCAGTACTTC
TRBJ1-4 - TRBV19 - CASSLRQRLYEKLFF TGTGCCAGTAGTCTAAGACAGCGTCTGTATGAAAAACTGTTTTTT
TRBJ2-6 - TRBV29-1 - CSVEAGSSGANVLTF TGCAGCGTTGAGGCAGGGAGCTCTGGGGCCAACGTCCTGACTTTC
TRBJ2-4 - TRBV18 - CASSPDKGVAKNIQYF TGTGCCAGCTCACCAGACAAAGGAGTTGCCAAAAACATTCAGTACTTC
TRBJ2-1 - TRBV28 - CASRPRSYEQFF TGTGCCAGCAGACCGAGGAGTTATGAGCAGTTCTTC
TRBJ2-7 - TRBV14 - CASSQDRWSYEQYF TGTGCCAGCAGCCAAGATCGATGGTCCTACGAGCAGTACTTC
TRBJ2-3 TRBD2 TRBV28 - CASSFLAGEAQYF TGTGCCAGCAGTTTCTTAGCGGGAGAGGCGCAGTATTTT
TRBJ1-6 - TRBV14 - CASSQGWDSPLHF TGTGCCAGCAGCCAGGGGTGGGATTCACCCCTCCACTTT
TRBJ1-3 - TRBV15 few CATSRDLALETPLYF TGTGCCACCAGCAGAGACCTCGCTCTGGAAACACCCCTATATTTT
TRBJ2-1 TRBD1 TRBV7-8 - CASRRDRGAYNEQFF TGTGCCAGCAGACGCGACAGGGGAGCCTACAATGAGCAGTTCTTC
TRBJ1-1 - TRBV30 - CAWSLTGNTEAFF TGTGCCTGGAGTCTAACAGGGAACACTGAAGCTTTCTTT
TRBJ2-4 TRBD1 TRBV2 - CASRPDRAIQYF TGTGCCAGCAGGCCGGACAGGGCCATTCAGTACTTC
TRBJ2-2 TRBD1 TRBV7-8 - CASSSGQGSPGELFF TGTGCCAGCAGCTCGGGACAGGGGAGCCCCGGGGAGCTGTTTTTT
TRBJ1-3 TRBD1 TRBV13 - CASARDRAIGNTIYF TGTGCCAGCGCCCGGGACAGGGCGATTGGAAACACCATATATTTT
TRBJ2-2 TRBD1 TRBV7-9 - CASSFMTGDTGELFF TGTGCCAGCAGCTTCATGACAGGGGACACCGGGGAGCTGTTTTTT
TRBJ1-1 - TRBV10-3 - CAISEPNLSVRSVGAFF TGTGCCATCAGTGAGCCTAATCTCAGTGTCCGGTCCGTGGGGGCTTTCTTT
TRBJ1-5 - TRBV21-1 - CASSKEGGWGNQPQHF TGTGCCAGCAGCAAAGAAGGGGGCTGGGGGAATCAGCCCCAGCATTTT
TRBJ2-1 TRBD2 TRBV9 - CASSPGTTYNEQFF TGTGCCAGCAGCCCCGGGACTACCTACAATGAGCAGTTCTTC
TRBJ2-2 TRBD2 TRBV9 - CASSLGGGTGELFF TGTGCCAGCAGCCTTGGCGGGGGCACCGGGGAGCTGTTTTTT
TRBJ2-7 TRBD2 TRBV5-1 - CASSSARDYSYEQYF TGCGCCAGCAGCTCTGCCCGGGACTACTCCTACGAGCAGTACTTC
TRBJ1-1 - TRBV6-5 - CASSDGGFTEAFF TGTGCCAGCAGCGATGGGGGGTTCACTGAAGCTTTCTTT
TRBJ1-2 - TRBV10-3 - CAISERGRGDGYTF TGTGCCATCAGTGAAAGGGGCAGGGGCGACGGCTACACCTTC
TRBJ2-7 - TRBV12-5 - CASVQTSYEQYF TGTGCTAGTGTTCAAACATCCTACGAGCAGTACTTC
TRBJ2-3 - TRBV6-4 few CASSASGGTDTQYF TGTGCCAGCAGTGCCTCAGGGGGCACAGATACGCAGTATTTT
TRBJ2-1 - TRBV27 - CASSFSGRYNEQFF TGTGCCAGCAGTTTCTCAGGGCGCTACAATGAGCAGTTCTTC